One sample yielded the 16 T cell receptor beta chains listed below, sequenced in a study of blood T cell repertoires in COVID-19 (dated by TCRdb to 2020 to 2021). Libraries were built with the immunoSEQ multiplex PCR assay. Imported from immuneACCESS, the table was reduced by TCRdb to in-frame sequences with V and J called. These copies leave out some clones; in studies compared against another copy, an unresolved V gene accounts for under half, and the cause of the remainder is not known. For this sample the table gives 120,000 or so clones, of which 83% were detected only once. More than 5% of the sample goes to the ten largest clones. What was sequenced was peripheral blood. The origin of the receptors is a man older than 75 with active or convalescent COVID-19.

The chain couples TRBV19 to TRBJ1-1; TRBD1 agrees at 7 bases. The germline CDR1 and CDR2 sequences are LNHDA and SQIVND (reference sequence). Trimming at V came to 2 bases and at J to 6 bases, leaving 3 bases not matched to a gene. CDR3 length: 13 residues. CDR3 sequence: CASSIRQGPEAFF. CDR3 DNA sequence: TGTGCCAGTAGTATAAGACAGGGCCCTGAAGCTTTCTTT.

The chain joins TRBV5-4 to TRBJ2-3; 9 bases align to TRBD1. V lost 4 bases and J lost 0; bases outside the gene matches: 6. CDR1 is SGHNT, CDR2 YYREEE, per germline (reference sequence). The CDR3 has 16 residues. As DNA, the CDR3 is TGTGCCAGCAGCCCCGGCGACAGGGGGAGCACAGATACGCAGTATTTT. Translation gives CASSPGDRGSTDTQYF.

This chain connects TRBV6-2 or TRBV6-3 to TRBJ1-5; TRBD1 might be the D (5 bases). V was shortened by 2 bases and J by 11 bases, with 19 bases between the two germline ends. Germline V gene lookup returns CDR1 MNHEY and CDR2 SVGEGT. This CDR3 is 15 amino acids long. CDR3 sequence: CASSYVGPPRNAQHF. CDR3 DNA sequence: TGTGCCAGCAGTTACGTGGGGCCCCCAAGGAATGCCCAGCATTTT.

The chain couples TRBV18 to TRBJ2-1, with 13 bases that match TRBD2. Trimming took 2 bases from V and 6 from J; bases not matched to a gene: 7. Germline values: CDR1 KGHSH, CDR2 LQKENI. CDR3 length equals 17 residues. The CDR3, as DNA: TGTGCCAGCTCACCAATACTACTAGCGGGGGGGCGCAATGAGCAGTTCTTC. This sequence encodes CASSPILLAGGRNEQFF.

A remark on this clone: Relative to the germline gene, one junction end is altered; a read error may explain this. The V gene is TRBV7-7, the J gene TRBJ1-4; no definite D call. The CDR3 runs to 15 residues. Germline assignment: CDR1 SSHAT and CDR2 FNYEAQ (reference sequence). This CDR3 reads CASRSMPQVNEKLFF. The CDR3 DNA reads as TGTGCTAGCAGATCAATGCCCCAGGTTAATGAAAAACTGTTTTTT.

Written as DNA, the CDR3 is TGTGCCAGCAGCCAGGGAAATGGCATGAACACTGAAGCTTTCTTT. Amino acids: CASSQGNGMNTEAFF. The V call is TRBV7-2, the J call TRBJ1-1, with a possible D match to TRBD1 (5 bases). The length of the CDR3 is 15 residues. CDR1 and CDR2 (germline): SGHTA, FQGNSA. Between the trimmed V and J ends, which lost 5 bases and 0 bases, there was a span of 13 bases.

The chain couples TRBV4-1 to TRBJ2-7; the D is unclear. This CDR3 spans 14 amino acids. V was trimmed by 1 base and J by 2 bases, leaving 9 bases between them. Germline V gene data show CDR1 as MGHRA and CDR2 as YSYEKL. CDR3 in amino acids: CASSQVPGTYEQYF. The CDR3 DNA sequence: TGCGCCAGCAGCCAAGTACCAGGTACCTACGAGCAGTACTTC.

This chain connects TRBV19 to TRBJ1-1; tentatively, D is TRBD1 (6 bases). This CDR3 is built from 15 residues. Germline-derived CDR1 and CDR2 are LNHDA and SQIVND (reference sequence). V was pared by 10 bases and J by 0 bases, with 18 bases between. The CDR3 protein is CATSTQGLLNTEAFF. The CDR3 bases are TGTGCCACCTCCACACAGGGCTTGTTGAACACTGAAGCTTTCTTT.

The V and J genes are TRBV14 and TRBJ1-4, with D hard to call. Trimming pared 3 bases from V and 4 bases from J, leaving 12 bases between. The germline V gene encodes CDR1 SGHDN and CDR2 FVKESK. The CDR3 is 15 amino acids. CDR3 bases: TGTGCCAGCAGCCAGTTCCGGGTCCTTAATGAAAAACTGTTTTTT. Translated, it gives CASSQFRVLNEKLFF.

The rearrangement joins TRBV5-1 to TRBJ2-1; D is perhaps TRBD2 (5 bases). Germline CDR1 and CDR2: SGHRS and YFSETQ. The CDR3 has 13 amino acids. V lost 2 bases, J lost 5 bases, and 8 bases lay in between. The CDR3 nucleotides read TGCGCCAGCAGCTTCTCGGGGAACAATGAGCAGTTCTTC. Translated: CASSFSGNNEQFF.

This clone turned up a few times. The J gene is TRBJ1-5, the V gene TRBV7-9; 8 nucleotides line up with TRBD1. The germline V gene has CDR1 SEHNR and CDR2 FQNEAQ (reference sequence). V shed 5 bases and J 7 bases; nucleotides not matched to a gene: 7. CDR3 length: 14 amino acids. The CDR3 loop reads CASSRTGTGQPQHF. Written as DNA, the CDR3 is TGTGCCAGCAGCCGAACAGGGACAGGACAGCCCCAGCATTTT.

The chain has TRBV10-2 and TRBJ1-2, with 7 bases fitting TRBD1. V trimming: 3 bases; J trimming: 0 bases; junction bases outside the gene matches: 4. This CDR3 region has 15 residues. Germline V gene sequence: CDR1 WSHSY, CDR2 SAAADI. CDR3 nucleotides: TGCGCCAGCAGTGACGTTACAGGGGCTAACTATGGCTACACCTTC. This encodes CASSDVTGANYGYTF.

This chain uses TRBV10-2 with TRBJ2-7, with D hard to call. Trimming shortened V by 3 bases and J by 5 bases, and 23 bases separated the two germline ends. The CDR3 is 17 amino acids. CDR1 WSHSY and CDR2 SAAADI come from the germline V gene. DNA for the CDR3: TGCGCCAGCAGTGATTTTGAGACTGAAGAACTTAATAACGAGCAGTACTTC. This sequence encodes CASSDFETEELNNEQYF.

V is TRBV18 and J is TRBJ2-7, with unresolved D. CDR1 is KGHSH, CDR2 LQKENI, per germline. V lost 2 bases and J 0 bases, leaving 8 bases between the germline ends. This CDR3 comprises 14 residues. In DNA, the CDR3 is TGTGCCAGCTCACCAGGTACAAGCTCCTACGAGCAGTACTTC. Its protein is CASSPGTSSYEQYF. The entire variable domain, with the rest obtained from reference TRBV18 and TRBJ2-7, is as follows: NAGVMQNPRHLVRRRGQEARLRCSPMKGHSHVYWYRQLPEEGLKFMVYLQKENIIDESGMPKERFSAEFPKEGPSILRIQQVVRGDSAAYFCASSPGTSSYEQYFGPGTRLTVT.

J is TRBJ1-6 and V is TRBV5-1; 8 bases match TRBD1. V was clipped by 0 bases and J by 9 bases; unmatched bases: 5. CDR1 and CDR2 from the germline V gene are SGHRS and YFSETQ. The CDR3 is 15 residues long. The CDR3 is CASSLDGQGSSPLHF. The CDR3 nucleotides are TGCGCCAGCAGCTTGGATGGACAGGGTAGTTCACCCCTCCACTTT.

V is TRBV28 and J is TRBJ1-1; 7 nucleotides line up with TRBD1. CDR1 and CDR2 from the germline V gene are MDHEN and SYDVKM. Trimming took 6 bases from V and 4 from J; bases not matched to a gene: 2. This CDR3 contains 12 residues. The CDR3 loop is CASRAGGTEAFF. CDR3 nucleotide sequence: TGTGCCAGCAGGGCAGGGGGCACTGAAGCTTTCTTT.